The 10 T cell receptor beta chains below were found in one sample sequenced in a study of Ad26.COV2.S vaccination and SARS-CoV-2 variants. Treatment here: some 19 received Ad26.COV2.S at low or high dose, single or two shots; five or six received placebo; per-sample allocation not given. At day 63 after the first vaccine or placebo injection, samples were drawn. Repertoires were generated with immunoSEQ multiplex PCR, while TCRdb's copy carries only in-frame clones and drops some. The sample holds 410,000 or so clones, around 92% seen once. The specimen was peripheral blood, collected in a trial of Ad26.COV2.S vaccine versus placebo. These receptors originate from a person between 18 and 65 years old who received the Ad26.COV2.S COVID-19 vaccine or a placebo.

The chain links TRBV27 to TRBJ2-5; D is ambiguous. The V and J ends lost 8 bases and 5 bases respectively, with 12 bases between them. This CDR3 has 12 residues. The V gene's germline CDR1 is MNHEY and CDR2 SMNVEV (reference sequence). The CDR3 region is CASHTGDETQYF. The DNA for the CDR3 is TGTGCCAGCCACACTGGTGATGAGACCCAGTACTTC.

This clone was observed a single time. The V gene is TRBV11-3, the J gene TRBJ1-6; D gene ambiguous. The CDR3 sequence is 12 residues long. Per germline, CDR1 SGHNT and CDR2 YENEEA. The germline V and J ends were trimmed by 4 bases and 12 bases, with 10 bases remaining between them. The DNA of the CDR3 is TGTGCCAGCAGCTCCAACATGAAACCCCTCCACTTT. Protein: CASSSNMKPLHF.

This chain uses TRBV5-4 with TRBJ2-3; 10 nucleotides agree with TRBD2. Germline CDR1 reads SGHNT; CDR2 reads YYREEE (reference sequence). V lost 0 bases to trimming and J lost 2 bases; unmatched junction nucleotides: 3. This CDR3 comprises 16 residues. The CDR3, as DNA: TGTGCCAGCAGCTTGGGTCTAGCGGGGGCCACAGATACGCAGTATTTT. Protein sequence: CASSLGLAGATDTQYF.

This sequence joins TRBV5-1 and TRBJ1-4, with 7 nucleotides matching TRBD1. The CDR3 loop spans 18 amino acids. The germline gives CDR1 SGHRS, CDR2 YFSETQ. V lost 3 bases and J lost 4; bases outside the gene matches: 15. The CDR3 region has the DNA TGCGCCAGCAGCTCGACGGCACTAGGGACAGCCTTTAATGAAAAACTGTTTTTT. This encodes CASSSTALGTAFNEKLFF.

The rearrangement uses TRBV12-3 or TRBV12-4 and TRBJ1-2, with D tentatively TRBD1 (5 bases). V gave up 6 bases and J gave up 7 bases, with 15 bases separating them. The CDR3 has 13 residues. The CDR3 protein is CASSSEGRRGYTF. In DNA form, the CDR3 reads TGTGCCAGCAGCTCTGAGGGGCGACGTGGCTACACCTTC.

The rearrangement joins TRBV18 to TRBJ2-3; D is perhaps TRBD1 or TRBD2 (6 bases each). Germline values: CDR1 KGHSH, CDR2 LQKENI. The CDR3 runs 17 residues. The V end lost 6 bases, the J end lost 6 bases, and 25 bases lay between the germline ends. The CDR3 DNA reads TGTGCCAGCTCTCTAACCCCGGGGGCCGCCCGGGCGGATACGCAGTATTTT. Protein sequence: CASSLTPGAARADTQYF.

This clone is a singleton in its sample. V is TRBV20-1 and J is TRBJ1-3, with unresolved D. The germline V gene has CDR1 DFQATT and CDR2 SNEGSKA (reference sequence). CDR3 length equals 10 residues. V was pared by 6 bases and J by 8 bases, with 8 bases between. CDR3 protein: CSARLDTIYF. The CDR3 DNA reads as TGCAGTGCCCGGTTAGACACCATATATTTT.

There are a few counts of this clone. The chain joins TRBV29-1 to TRBJ1-1; 9 bases align to TRBD1. CDR3 length equals 13 residues. Trimming removed 7 bases from V and 0 bases from J; junction bases left unmatched: 3. Germline CDR1 SQVTM, CDR2 ANQGSEA. The CDR3 DNA sequence: TGCAGCGAGGACAGGGGATTGAACACTGAAGCTTTCTTT. This translates into CSEDRGLNTEAFF.

This clone has just a few counts. CDR3 region: CASSQDPAYNEQFF. In nucleotides, the CDR3 is TGTGCCAGCAGCCAAGACCCTGCCTACAATGAGCAGTTCTTC. V is TRBV6-2 or TRBV6-3 and J is TRBJ2-1, with D unresolved. The V gene lost 6 bases and the J gene lost 2 bases, with 11 bases spanning the gap. Germline V gives CDR1 MNHEY, CDR2 SVGEGT. The CDR3 is 14 amino acids.

The gene calls are TRBV7-9 and TRBJ2-3; the D gene could be TRBD1 or TRBD2 (6 bases each). The CDR3 runs 16 residues. The V gene lost 5 bases and the J gene lost 0 bases, with 15 bases spanning the gap. Germline V gene sequence: CDR1 SEHNR, CDR2 FQNEAQ (reference sequence). CDR3 region: CASSLSGGTSTDTQYF. For the CDR3, the DNA is TGTGCCAGCAGCCTATCCGGGGGCACCAGCACAGATACGCAGTATTTT. Supplemented by reference TRBV7-9 and TRBJ2-3, the full variable domain reads DTGVSQNPRHKITKRGQNVTFRCDPISEHNRLYWYRQTLGQGPEFLTYFQNEAQLEKSRLLSDRFSAERPKGSFSTLEIQRTEQGDSAMYLCASSLSGGTSTDTQYFGPGTRLTVL.